This T cell receptor beta chain was sequenced for a study of control samples from healthy donors and cancer patients. Repertoires were generated with immunoSEQ multiplex PCR, while TCRdb's copy carries only in-frame clones and drops some. Of some 120,000 clones in the sample, more than 80% are singletons; the top ten hold roughly 2.5%. This sequence originates from a man aged 18 to 29 in good health. The sequencing input was blood.

Here the CDR3 reads CASSLFPGNEQFF. DNA of the CDR3: TGCGCCAGCAGCTTGTTCCCAGGAAATGAGCAGTTCTTC. This rearrangement joins TRBV5-1 to TRBJ2-1; D remains unclear. The germline V gene has CDR1 SGHRS and CDR2 YFSETQ. The germline V and J ends were trimmed by 1 base and 7 bases, with 9 bases remaining between them. CDR3 length equals 13 residues.